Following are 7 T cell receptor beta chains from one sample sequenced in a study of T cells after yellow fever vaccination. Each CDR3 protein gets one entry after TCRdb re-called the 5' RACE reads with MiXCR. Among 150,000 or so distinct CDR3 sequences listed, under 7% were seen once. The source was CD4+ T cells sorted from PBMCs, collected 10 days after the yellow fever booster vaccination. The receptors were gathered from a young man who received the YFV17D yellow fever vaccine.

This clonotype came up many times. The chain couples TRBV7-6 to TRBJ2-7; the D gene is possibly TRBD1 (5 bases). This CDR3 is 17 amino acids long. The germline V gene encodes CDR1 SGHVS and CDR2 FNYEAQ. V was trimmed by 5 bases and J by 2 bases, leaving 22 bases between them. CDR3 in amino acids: CASSPSPRTYWPYEQYF. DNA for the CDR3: TGTGCCAGCAGCCCATCCCCGCGGACATATTGGCCCTACGAGCAGTACTTC.

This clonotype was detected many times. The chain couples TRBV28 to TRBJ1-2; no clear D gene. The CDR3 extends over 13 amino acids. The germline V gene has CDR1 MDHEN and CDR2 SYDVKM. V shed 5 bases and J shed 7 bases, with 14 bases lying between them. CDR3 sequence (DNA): TGTGCCAGCAGTCCGAAGAGTTCTATTGGCTACACCTTC. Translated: CASSPKSSIGYTF.

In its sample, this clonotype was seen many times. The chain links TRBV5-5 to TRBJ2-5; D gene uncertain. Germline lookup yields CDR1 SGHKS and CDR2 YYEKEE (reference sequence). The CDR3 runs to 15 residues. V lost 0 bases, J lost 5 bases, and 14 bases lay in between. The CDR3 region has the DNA TGTGCCAGCAGCTTGGTAGGGCTACTGGCGGAGACCCAGTACTTC. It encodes CASSLVGLLAETQYF.

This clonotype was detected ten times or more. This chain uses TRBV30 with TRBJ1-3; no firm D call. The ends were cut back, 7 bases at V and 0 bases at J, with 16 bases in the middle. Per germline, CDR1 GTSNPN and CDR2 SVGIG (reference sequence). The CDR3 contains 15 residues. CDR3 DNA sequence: TGTGCCTACTCAACGGGCCTACTCTCTGGAAACACCATATATTTT. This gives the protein CAYSTGLLSGNTIYF.

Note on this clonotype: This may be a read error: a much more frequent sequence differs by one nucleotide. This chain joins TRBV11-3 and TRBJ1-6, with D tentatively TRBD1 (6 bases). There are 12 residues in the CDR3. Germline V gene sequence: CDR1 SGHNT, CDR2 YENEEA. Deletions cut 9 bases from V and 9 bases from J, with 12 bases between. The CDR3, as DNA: TGTGCCAGAGGGCAGGGGTTTTCACCCCTCCACTTT. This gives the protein CARGQGFSPLHF.

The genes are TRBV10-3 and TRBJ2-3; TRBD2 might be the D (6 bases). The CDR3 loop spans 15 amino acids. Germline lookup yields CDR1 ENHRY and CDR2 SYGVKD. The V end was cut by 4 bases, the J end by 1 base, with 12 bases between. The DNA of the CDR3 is TGTGCCATCAGTGGCTCTAGCGTCGGCACAGATACGCAGTATTTT. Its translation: CAISGSSVGTDTQYF.

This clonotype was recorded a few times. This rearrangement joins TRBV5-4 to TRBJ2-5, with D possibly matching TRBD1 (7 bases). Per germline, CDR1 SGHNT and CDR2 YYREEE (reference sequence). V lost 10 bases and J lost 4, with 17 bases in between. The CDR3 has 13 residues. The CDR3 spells CAVPAQGGETQYF. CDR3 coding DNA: TGTGCCGTCCCCGCCCAGGGGGGAGAGACCCAGTACTTC. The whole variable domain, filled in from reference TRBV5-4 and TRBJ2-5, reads ETGVTQSPTHLIKTRGQQVTLRCSSQSGHNTVSWYQQALGQGPQFIFQYYREEENGRGNFPPRFSGLQFPNYSSELNVNALELDDSALYLCAVPAQGGETQYFGPGTRLLVL.